A selection of T cell receptor beta chains follows, all from one sample in a study of cytomegalovirus exposure and HLA in healthy donors. Using immunoSEQ multiplex PCR, the repertoire was profiled, and TCRdb retains in-frame clones only, with some absent. The sample includes around 70,000 clones, less than 95% of them seen just once. Sequenced: PBMCs. The receptors were gathered from a woman in her late teens or twenties in good health and CMV-seronegative. The CDR3 runs from the conserved cysteine through the conserved F or W. A D gene is named only where the DNA matches it firmly. Size is stated for part of the rows, as once, few or many counts, or as a class when the clone is expanded.

D	size	V	length	J	DNA	CDR3
NA	NA	TRBV28	15	TRBJ1-2	TGTGCCAGCAGTTTATCTCGAACAGGTCTTTATGGCTACACCTTC	CASSLSRTGLYGYTF
NA	NA	TRBV28	12	TRBJ2-7	TGTGCCAGCAGTCTCTACAGCTACGAGCAGTACTTC	CASSLYSYEQYF
NA	NA	TRBV15	13	TRBJ1-1	TGTGCCACCAGCAGAAGAGGGAACACTGAAGCTTTCTTT	CATSRRGNTEAFF
TRBD2	once	TRBV7-2	17	TRBJ2-5	TGTGCCAGCAGCTCGGGACTAGCGGGGATTGCCCAAGAGACCCAGTACTTC	CASSSGLAGIAQETQYF
NA	NA	TRBV30	12	TRBJ1-1	TGTGCCTGTAGGACAGTGAACACTGAAGCTTTCTTT	CACRTVNTEAFF
TRBD1	NA	TRBV5-1	15	TRBJ2-1	TGCGCCAGCAGACTAGGACAGGGAAACTACAATGAGCAGTTCTTC	CASRLGQGNYNEQFF
NA	NA	TRBV6-5	13	TRBJ1-4	TGTGCCAGCAGTTACAGGGGAGGGGAAAAACTGTTTTTT	CASSYRGGEKLFF
NA	NA	TRBV19	14	TRBJ1-1	TGTGCCAGTAGTATAGTAGGGGTGAACACTGAAGCTTTCTTT	CASSIVGVNTEAFF
NA	NA	TRBV2	14	TRBJ2-1	TGTGCCGGACGGCGGGCGGGGCGGGCGCATGAGCAGTTCTTC	CAGRRAGRAHEQFF
NA	NA	TRBV5-5	16	TRBJ2-7	TGTGCCAGCAGCTTGCCAGGGTCAGTAAGCTCCTACGAGCAGTACTTC	CASSLPGSVSSYEQYF
TRBD1	NA	TRBV27	15	TRBJ1-2	TGTGCCAGCAGTTTTGGCGGGACAGGTCAATATGGCTACACCTTC	CASSFGGTGQYGYTF
TRBD1	NA	TRBV28	16	TRBJ1-5	TGTGCCAGCAGTTCCGGAAAATACAGGGGGCGGGAGCCCCAGCATTTT	CASSSGKYRGREPQHF
NA	NA	TRBV18	14	TRBJ1-5	TGTGCCAGCTCACCACCGGGCCGAAATCAGCCCCAGCATTTT	CASSPPGRNQPQHF
TRBD1	once	TRBV5-1	17	TRBJ1-2	TGCGCCAGCAGCTTACCCAGTCGGACAGGGGGCGACTATGGCTACACCTTC	CASSLPSRTGGDYGYTF
TRBD1	NA	TRBV2	15	TRBJ2-5	TGTGCCAGCAGAGAACCGGGACAGGGTAGGAAGACCCAGTACTTC	CASREPGQGRKTQYF
NA	NA	TRBV28	14	TRBJ2-1	TGTGCCAGCAGTCCGGCTCAGGGGACGGGCGAGCAGTTCTTC	CASSPAQGTGEQFF
TRBD2	NA	TRBV6-1	15	TRBJ2-7	TGTGCCAGCAACTCTTGGCGGGGGAGCTCCTACGAGCAGTACTTC	CASNSWRGSSYEQYF
TRBD1	NA	TRBV29-1	15	TRBJ1-1	TGCAGCGGAGGAAAAGGGACAGGGGAGGGAACTGAAGCTTTCTTT	CSGGKGTGEGTEAFF
TRBD2	once	TRBV9	17	TRBJ2-1	TGTGCCAGCAGCGTACGGCCAGCGGGGAGAACCTACAATGAGCAGTTCTTC	CASSVRPAGRTYNEQFF
NA	NA	TRBV7-2	13	TRBJ2-3	TGTGCCAGCAGCTTCAGGGGTGCAGGCACGCAGTATTTT	CASSFRGAGTQYF
NA	NA	TRBV27	15	TRBJ2-3	TGTGCCAGCAGTCTTATCAGGGGTTTGACAGATACGCAGTATTTT	CASSLIRGLTDTQYF
NA	NA	TRBV27	18	TRBJ1-5	TGTGCCAGCAGGACATCGTTCATCAGCAGTTATAGCAATCAGCCCCAGCATTTT	CASRTSFISSYSNQPQHF
NA	NA	TRBV28	13	TRBJ1-1	TGTGCCAGCAGTTTATCGGGGTACACTGAAGCTTTCTTT	CASSLSGYTEAFF
NA	NA	TRBV14	14	TRBJ2-5	TGTGCCAGCAGCCAATCAGGGAGGCAAGAGACCCAGTACTTC	CASSQSGRQETQYF
NA	NA	TRBV28	13	TRBJ2-2	TGTGCCAGCAGGGACAGGAACACCGGGGAGCTGTTTTTT	CASRDRNTGELFF
TRBD1	NA	TRBV6-4	16	TRBJ2-2	TGTGCCAGCAGTACACAGGGGTATCCGAACACCGGGGAGCTGTTTTTT	CASSTQGYPNTGELFF
NA	NA	TRBV27	12	TRBJ2-1	TGTGCCAGCAGTCTAGGGGCGCATGAGCAGTTCTTC	CASSLGAHEQFF
NA	NA	TRBV4-2	12	TRBJ1-2	TGTGCCAGCAGCCAAGAGGCACATGGCTACACCTTC	CASSQEAHGYTF
NA	few	TRBV9	14	TRBJ2-3	TGTGCCAGCACCATAGGACAGTCTGCAGATACGCAGTATTTT	CASTIGQSADTQYF
TRBD1	NA	TRBV5-1	13	TRBJ1-5	TGCGCCAGCAGCTTGGGGACAGGAGATTCTCAGCATTTT	CASSLGTGDSQHF
TRBD1	NA	TRBV5-1	15	TRBJ1-2	TGCGCCAGCAGCGTACAGGGGGCCAAAGCGCATGGCTACACCTTC	CASSVQGAKAHGYTF
TRBD1	once	TRBV5-3	16	TRBJ1-5	TGTGCCAGAAGCTTGTTATCACAGGGGGTCAATCAGCCCCAGCATTTT	CARSLLSQGVNQPQHF
NA	NA	TRBV18	15	TRBJ1-6	TGTGCCAGCTCCCCTACTCCTAGCGGTAATTCACCCCTCCACTTT	CASSPTPSGNSPLHF
TRBD2	NA	TRBV25-1	16	TRBJ2-3	TGTGCCAGCAGTGAATATTTAGCGGGGGCGGGGGATACGCAGTATTTT	CASSEYLAGAGDTQYF
NA	NA	TRBV27	12	TRBJ1-2	TGTGCCAGCGGTTGGGGGGGCTATGGCTACACCTTC	CASGWGGYGYTF
NA	NA	TRBV7-9	19	TRBJ1-4	TGTGCCAGCAGCTTAGTATTCGGGCCGGCTCCGGGGACTAATGAAAAACTGTTTTTT	CASSLVFGPAPGTNEKLFF
NA	NA	TRBV4-2	14	TRBJ2-3	TGTGCCAGCAGCCAAGCCGGGAACACAGATACGCAGTATTTT	CASSQAGNTDTQYF
NA	NA	TRBV30	14	TRBJ1-4	TGTGCCTGGAGTCGCCCCGGTGGTAATGAAAAACTGTTTTTT	CAWSRPGGNEKLFF